A selection of T cell receptor beta chains follows, all from one sample in a study of cytomegalovirus exposure and HLA in healthy donors. The assay was immunoSEQ multiplex PCR, and TCRdb's table has in-frame clones only and misses some. This table holds 200,000 to 250,000 clones, more than 75% found once. The sample consisted of PBMCs. Source of these receptors: a human donor in good health. Both conserved end residues are part of each CDR3.

V gene	J gene	CDR3 protein
TRBV6-5	TRBJ1-5	CASSSRTGAGPQHF
TRBV6-5	TRBJ2-4	CASSYSSGRSNIQYF
TRBV19	TRBJ1-3	CASIPGTDSGNTIYF
TRBV19	TRBJ1-4	CASSMGTDDEKLFF
TRBV7-8	TRBJ1-1	CASSPYRVGNTEAFF
TRBV27	TRBJ2-7	CASSFRLYYEQYF
TRBV5-1	TRBJ2-5	CASSLAGQGTQETQYF
TRBV4-3	TRBJ2-3	CASSQEQGGASDTQYF
TRBV5-1	TRBJ2-7	CASSLRTGSYEQYF
TRBV27	TRBJ1-1	CASSRTRVTEAFF
TRBV9	TRBJ2-5	CASSVGGSWETQYF
TRBV28	TRBJ2-7	CASSYSREGTYEQYF
TRBV7-9	TRBJ1-2	CASSGPGRAERNGYTF
TRBV2	TRBJ2-6	CASSASSGANVLTF
TRBV19	TRBJ2-3	CASSIGLADTQYF
TRBV2	TRBJ2-1	CASSGSGFNEQFF